The source of this T cell receptor (beta chain) is a study of long-term antiretroviral therapy in people with HIV. Overall study findings and caveats: Unavailable data included ART adherence, viral resistance and therapy changes (switches in treatment).

A note on this clone: Its antigen is as yet unknown.

Two or more post-ART PBMC samples, plus at least one pre-ART sample, were available for each donor. Samples held 1-10 million cryopreserved PBMC before DNA extraction. Survey level was the resolution at which the v3.0 immunoSEQ assay ran. Sequencing was directed toward about 35,000-55,000 T-cell genomes in each sample. Some clones are missing from TCRdb's copy, which holds only in-frame ones; the method was immunoSEQ multiplex PCR. The top ten clones hold approximately 15% of a sample with about 19,000 clones, around 80% of them seen once. Trimming took off 1 base at V and 5 bases at J, with 11 bases between the two ends. This CDR3 has 14 residues. CDR1 and CDR2 (germline): SEHNR, FQNEAQ (reference sequence).

The rearrangement uses TRBV7-9 and TRBJ2-5; possible D gene TRBD2, 7 bases. This material consisted of unsorted PBMCs, taken 0.5 years before starting antiretroviral therapy. This receptor was identified in a woman aged 45-65 years with HIV. CDR3 bases: TGTGCCAGCAGCTTAGGCGGGGGCGGGGAGACCCAGTACTTC. Amino acid sequence: CASSLGGGGETQYF.